The 11 T cell receptor beta chains presented below share a single source sample, sequenced in a study of cytomegalovirus exposure and HLA in healthy donors. Primers for the PCR totalled 60 Vbeta and 13 Jbeta. Clones were read by immunoSEQ multiplex PCR, and TCRdb kept only the in-frame ones, dropping some. The sample lists approximately 170,000 clones; less than 75% were seen once. Sequenced material: PBMCs. The receptors come from a girl under 18 in good health and CMV-seronegative.

This clone was observed a handful of times. The rearrangement links TRBV7-8 to TRBJ2-1; the match to TRBD2 covers 10 bases. V shed 5 bases and J 7 bases; nucleotides not matched to a gene: 11. CDR3 length: 16 residues. Germline assignment: CDR1 SGHVS and CDR2 FQNEAQ. CDR3 sequence (DNA): TGTGCCAGCAGCCCCCTAGAGTCTAGCGGGGGAAATGAGCAGTTCTTC. Translation: CASSPLESSGGNEQFF.

The chain has TRBV5-1 and TRBJ1-2; no reliable D call. The CDR3 is made up of 15 amino acids. V was shortened by 0 bases and J by 12 bases, with 21 bases between the two germline ends. Per the germline V gene, CDR1 is SGHRS and CDR2 is YFSETQ. CDR3 coding DNA: TGCGCCAGCAGCTTGGATTCGGGTCGGGGAATGTTTGACACCTTC. Translating gives CASSLDSGRGMFDTF. The full variable domain, in which reference TRBV5-1 and TRBJ1-2 provide the parts outside the CDR3, is KAGVTQTPRYLIKTRGQQVTLSCSPISGHRSVSWYQQTPGQGLQFLFEYFSETQRNKGNFPGRFSGRQFSNSRSEMNVSTLELGDSALYLCASSLDSGRGMFDTFGSGTRLTVV.

The sample holds a few counts of this clone. The gene calls are TRBV6-1 and TRBJ1-1, with D possibly TRBD1 on 6 matching bases. Germline values: CDR1 MNHNS, CDR2 SASEGT. The V gene lost 3 bases and the J gene lost 1 base, with 9 bases spanning the gap. CDR3 size: 14 residues. The CDR3 nucleotides read TGTGCCAGCAGTGACCGCAGGGGGAACACTGAAGCTTTCTTT. Translated: CASSDRRGNTEAFF.

The J gene is TRBJ1-4, the V gene TRBV7-9; the D is unclear. Germline CDR1 is SEHNR and CDR2 is FQNEAQ (reference sequence). This CDR3 region has 15 residues. Trimming removed 4 bases at V and 8 bases at J, with 17 bases between. Written as DNA, the CDR3 is TGTGCCAGCAGCTCAGACATTGGGCAGCAGGAAAAACTGTTTTTT. Residues: CASSSDIGQQEKLFF.

The V and J genes are TRBV29-1 and TRBJ2-7, with 9 positions matching TRBD1. Germline-derived CDR1 and CDR2 are SQVTM and ANQGSEA. The CDR3 is 12 residues long. J lost 6 bases, V lost 6 bases, and 6 bases had no gene match. For the CDR3, the DNA is TGCAGCGTCCGGACAGGGGCAGGCGAGCAGTACTTC. Its protein product is CSVRTGAGEQYF.

V usage is TRBV15 and J usage is TRBJ1-5, with no clear D. This CDR3 is built from 12 residues. The germline V gene has CDR1 LNHNV and CDR2 YYDKDF (reference sequence). Trimming pared 6 bases from V and 9 bases from J, leaving 12 bases between. The CDR3 protein is CATSEGFRPQHF. The CDR3 DNA reads as TGTGCCACCAGTGAGGGCTTTAGGCCCCAGCATTTT.

This chain connects TRBV7-9 to TRBJ2-2; possible D gene TRBD1, 5 bases. V lost 0 bases to trimming and J lost 7 bases, with 12 bases between them. This CDR3 is 15 amino acids long. Germline CDR1 reads SEHNR; CDR2 reads FQNEAQ (reference sequence). The CDR3 sequence is CASSLAGAGHGELFF. In DNA form, the CDR3 reads TGTGCCAGCAGCTTAGCGGGTGCAGGGCACGGGGAGCTGTTTTTT.

This CDR3 reads CASSEGGGNGEQFF. The DNA for the CDR3 is TGCGCCAGCAGTGAGGGGGGGGGTAATGGTGAGCAGTTCTTC. This chain links TRBV10-1 with TRBJ2-1, with 7 bases identical to TRBD2. V gave up 2 bases and J gave up 9 bases; unmatched junction bases: 7. The length of the CDR3 is 14 residues. CDR1 is WNHNN, CDR2 SYGVQD, per germline (reference sequence).

This clone has more than one count but fewer than ten. The chain couples TRBV30 to TRBJ1-1, with D unclear. Per the germline V gene, CDR1 is GTSNPN and CDR2 is SVGIG (reference sequence). V lost 0 bases and J lost 7, with 9 bases in between. The CDR3 is made up of 12 amino acids. CDR3: CAWSVRRREAFF. The CDR3 DNA sequence: TGTGCCTGGAGTGTTCGGCGGCGTGAAGCTTTCTTT.

V is TRBV2 and J is TRBJ1-6; D call uncertain. The germline V gene encodes CDR1 SNHLY and CDR2 FYNNEI. The CDR3 is 13 amino acids. V lost 7 bases and J 10 bases, leaving 14 bases between the germline ends. The CDR3 loop reads CASTPRPKSPLHF. As DNA, the CDR3 is TGTGCCAGCACTCCCAGGCCGAAGTCACCCCTCCACTTT.

Worth noting for this clone: At one end, the junction sequence differs from germline, possibly due to a read error. The rearrangement uses TRBV7-7 and TRBJ2-5, with TRBD2 as a possible D gene (5 bases). Germline loops: CDR1 SSHAT, CDR2 FNYEAQ (reference sequence). The CDR3 runs 13 residues. The chain's CDR3 is CASSLRDQETQYF. CDR3 coding DNA: TGTGCTAGCAGCTTGAGGGATCAAGAGACCCAGTACTTC.